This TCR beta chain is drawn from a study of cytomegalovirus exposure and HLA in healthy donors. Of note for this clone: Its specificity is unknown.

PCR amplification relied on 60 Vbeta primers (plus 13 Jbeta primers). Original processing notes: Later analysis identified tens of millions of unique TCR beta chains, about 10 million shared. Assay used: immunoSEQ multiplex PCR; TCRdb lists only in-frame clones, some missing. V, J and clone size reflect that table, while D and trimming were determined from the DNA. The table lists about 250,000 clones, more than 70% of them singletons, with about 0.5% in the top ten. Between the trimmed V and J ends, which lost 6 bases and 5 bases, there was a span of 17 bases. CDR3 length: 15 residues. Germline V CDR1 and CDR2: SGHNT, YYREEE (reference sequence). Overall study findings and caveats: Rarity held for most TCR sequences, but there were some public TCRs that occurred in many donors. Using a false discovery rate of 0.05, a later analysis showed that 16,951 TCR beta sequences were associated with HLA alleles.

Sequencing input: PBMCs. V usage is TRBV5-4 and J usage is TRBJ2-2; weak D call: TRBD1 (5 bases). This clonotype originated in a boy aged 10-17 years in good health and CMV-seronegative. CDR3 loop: CASTPGSSPTGELFF. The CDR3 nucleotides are TGTGCCAGCACTCCAGGGTCCTCCCCTACCGGGGAGCTGTTTTTT.